This T cell receptor (beta chain) appears in the sequencing data of a study of blood T cell repertoires in COVID-19. Overall study: The United States, Italy and Spain supplied acute and convalescent COVID-19 samples. T cells, B-cell-depleted T cells, or PBMCs supplied cDNA or gDNA.

Original processing methods: Estimation of nucleated cell counts relied on the amplification of reference gene primers. Sequencing used immunoSEQ multiplex PCR; TCRdb keeps in-frame clones, though not all of them. That table is the source of V, J and clone size, and D and trimming were worked out from the DNA. The table shows over 85,000 clones, with about 75% occurring only once. Material: peripheral blood. The TCR comes from a woman of 80 years or more with active or convalescent COVID-19.

Here the CDR3 DNA reads TGTGCCGAGAAGGAGATGGGGAACACTGAAGCTTTCTTT. Its translation is CAEKEMGNTEAFF. This sequence joins TRBV2 and TRBJ1-1; D ambiguous. V lost 11 bases to trimming and J lost 1 base, with 14 bases between them. Germline V gives CDR1 SNHLY, CDR2 FYNNEI. The CDR3 totals 13 residues.